This record covers a single T cell receptor beta chain. The antigen is not known. The CDR3 is 13 residues long. The V gene end was trimmed by 6 bases and the J gene end by 1 base; junction bases not matched to a gene: 1. Germline values: CDR1 SQVTM, CDR2 ANQGSEA. The entry originates in a study of response to subunit inactivated influenza vaccine. Notes on the study in general: Authors suggested that a seasonal influenza vaccination recruits few new T cells each time.

Each CDR3 protein gets one entry after TCRdb re-called the RT-PCR reads with MiXCR. Of a few hundred thousand distinct CDR3 sequences detected, 12% to 15% appear once; the ten largest clones hold more than 9.5%. J is TRBJ2-5 and V is TRBV29-1, with 11 bases aligning to TRBD1. This TCR derives from a man aged 45-60 years who received an inactivated influenza vaccine. Source: PBMCs from blood, taken 11 to 12 days after vaccination. For the CDR3, the DNA is TGCAGCGTCGGGACAGGGGGCCAAGAGACCCAGTACTTC. Translation gives CSVGTGGQETQYF.